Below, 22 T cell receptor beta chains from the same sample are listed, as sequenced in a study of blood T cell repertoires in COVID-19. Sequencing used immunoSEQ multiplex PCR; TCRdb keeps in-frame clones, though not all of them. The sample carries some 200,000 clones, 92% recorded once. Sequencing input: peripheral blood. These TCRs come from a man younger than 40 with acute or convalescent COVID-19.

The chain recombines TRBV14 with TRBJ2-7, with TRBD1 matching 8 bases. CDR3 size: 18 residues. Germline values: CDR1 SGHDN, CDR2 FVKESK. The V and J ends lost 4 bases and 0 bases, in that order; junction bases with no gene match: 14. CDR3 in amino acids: CASSPNRRDRPSSYEQYF. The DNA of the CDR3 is TGTGCCAGCAGCCCCAACCGCCGGGACAGGCCTAGCTCCTACGAGCAGTACTTC.

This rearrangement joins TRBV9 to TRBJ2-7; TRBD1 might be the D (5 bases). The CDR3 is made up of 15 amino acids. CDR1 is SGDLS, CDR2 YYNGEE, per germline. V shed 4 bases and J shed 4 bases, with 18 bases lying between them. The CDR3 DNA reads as TGTGCCAGCAGCCCCCGCCGGACACCAGTATACGAGCAGTACTTC. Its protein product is CASSPRRTPVYEQYF.

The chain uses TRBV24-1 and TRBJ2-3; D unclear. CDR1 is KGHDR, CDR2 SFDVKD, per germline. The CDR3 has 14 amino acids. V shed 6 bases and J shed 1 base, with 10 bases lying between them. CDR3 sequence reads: CATSSSVGTDTQYF. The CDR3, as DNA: TGTGCCACCAGTTCTTCAGTGGGCACAGATACGCAGTATTTT.

CDR3 loop: CASRANRGAQETQYF. The DNA of the CDR3 is TGTGCCAGCAGGGCTAACAGGGGGGCCCAAGAGACCCAGTACTTC. The chain has TRBV27 and TRBJ2-5; 8 positions match TRBD1. In germline, CDR1 is MNHEY, CDR2 SMNVEV (reference sequence). V lost 6 bases, J lost 1 base, and 7 bases stayed unmatched. This CDR3 has 15 amino acids.

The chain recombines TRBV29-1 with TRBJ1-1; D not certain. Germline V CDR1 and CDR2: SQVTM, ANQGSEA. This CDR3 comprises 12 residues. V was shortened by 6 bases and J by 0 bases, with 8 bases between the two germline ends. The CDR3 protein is CSVGRVNTEAFF. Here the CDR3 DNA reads TGCAGCGTCGGGAGGGTGAACACTGAAGCTTTCTTT.

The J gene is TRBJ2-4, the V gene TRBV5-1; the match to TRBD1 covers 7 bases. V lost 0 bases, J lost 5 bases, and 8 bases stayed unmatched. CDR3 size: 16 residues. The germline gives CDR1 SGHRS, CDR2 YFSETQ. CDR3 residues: CASSLAMTGTQNIQYF. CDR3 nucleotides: TGCGCCAGCAGCTTGGCCATGACAGGGACCCAAAACATTCAGTACTTC.

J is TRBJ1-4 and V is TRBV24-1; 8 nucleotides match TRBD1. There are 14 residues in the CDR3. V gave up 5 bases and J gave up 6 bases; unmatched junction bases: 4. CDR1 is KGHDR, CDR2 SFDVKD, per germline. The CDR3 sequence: CATSATGVDEKLFF. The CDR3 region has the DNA TGTGCCACCAGTGCGACAGGGGTGGATGAAAAACTGTTTTTT.

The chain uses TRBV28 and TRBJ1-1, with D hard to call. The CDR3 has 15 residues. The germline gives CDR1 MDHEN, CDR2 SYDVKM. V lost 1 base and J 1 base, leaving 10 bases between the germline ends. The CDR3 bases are TGTGCCAGCAGTTTATATATCCGAGGGAACACTGAAGCTTTCTTT. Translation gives CASSLYIRGNTEAFF.

In DNA form, the CDR3 reads TGTGCCAGCAGCGTCAATAGCGGGGCGGACAATGAGCAGTTCTTC. Protein product: CASSVNSGADNEQFF. The V and J genes are TRBV9 and TRBJ2-1; 8 bases map to TRBD2. Germline V gene data show CDR1 as SGDLS and CDR2 as YYNGEE. After removal of 2 bases from V and 5 bases from J, the junction contained 6 bases not matched to a gene. CDR3 size: 15 residues.

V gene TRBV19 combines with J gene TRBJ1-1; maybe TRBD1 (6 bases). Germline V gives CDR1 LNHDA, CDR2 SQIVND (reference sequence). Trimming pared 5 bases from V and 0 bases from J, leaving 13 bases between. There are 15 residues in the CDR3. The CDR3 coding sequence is TGTGCCAGTAGTCCAAGGGGGAACGTGAACACTGAAGCTTTCTTT. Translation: CASSPRGNVNTEAFF.

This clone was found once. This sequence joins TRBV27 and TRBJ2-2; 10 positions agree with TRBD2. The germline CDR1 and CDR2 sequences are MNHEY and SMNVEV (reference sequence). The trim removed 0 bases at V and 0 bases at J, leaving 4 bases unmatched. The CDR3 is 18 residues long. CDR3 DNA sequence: TGTGCCAGCAGTTTATCTCTTAGCGGGGGGACGAACACCGGGGAGCTGTTTTTT. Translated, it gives CASSLSLSGGTNTGELFF.

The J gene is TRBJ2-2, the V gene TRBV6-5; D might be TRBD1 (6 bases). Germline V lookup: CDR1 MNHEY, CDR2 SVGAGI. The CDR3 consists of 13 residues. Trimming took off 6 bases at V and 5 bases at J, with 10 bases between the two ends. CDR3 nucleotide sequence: TGTGCCAGCAGCGATAGGGGGACCGGGGAGCTGTTTTTT. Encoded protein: CASSDRGTGELFF.

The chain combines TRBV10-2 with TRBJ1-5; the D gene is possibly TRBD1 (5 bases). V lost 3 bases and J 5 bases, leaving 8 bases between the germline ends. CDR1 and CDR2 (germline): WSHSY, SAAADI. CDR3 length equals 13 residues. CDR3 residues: CASSEGAHQPQHF. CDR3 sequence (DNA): TGCGCCAGCAGTGAAGGGGCCCATCAGCCCCAGCATTTT.

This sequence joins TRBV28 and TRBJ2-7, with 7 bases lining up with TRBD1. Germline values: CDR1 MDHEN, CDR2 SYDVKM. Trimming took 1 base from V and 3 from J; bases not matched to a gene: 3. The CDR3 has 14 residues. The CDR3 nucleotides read TGTGCCAGCAGTTTATCGGGACAGTTCTACGAGCAGTACTTC. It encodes CASSLSGQFYEQYF.

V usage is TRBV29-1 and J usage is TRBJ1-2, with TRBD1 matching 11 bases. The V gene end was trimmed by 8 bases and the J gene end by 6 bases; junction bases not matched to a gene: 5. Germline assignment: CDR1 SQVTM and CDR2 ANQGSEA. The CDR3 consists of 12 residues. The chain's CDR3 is CSSRTGGDGYTF. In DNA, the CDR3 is TGCAGCTCTCGGACAGGGGGCGATGGCTACACCTTC.

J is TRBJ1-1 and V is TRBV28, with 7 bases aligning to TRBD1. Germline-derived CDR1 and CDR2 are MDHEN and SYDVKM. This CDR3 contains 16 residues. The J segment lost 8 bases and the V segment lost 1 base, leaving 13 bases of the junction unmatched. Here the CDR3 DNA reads TGTGCCAGCAGTTTATCCGGGAACAGGGGTTATTCGGAAGCTTTCTTT. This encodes CASSLSGNRGYSEAFF.

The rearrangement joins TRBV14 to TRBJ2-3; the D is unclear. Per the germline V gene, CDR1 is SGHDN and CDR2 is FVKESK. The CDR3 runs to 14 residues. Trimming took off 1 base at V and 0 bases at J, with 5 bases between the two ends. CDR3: CASSQGHSTDTQYF. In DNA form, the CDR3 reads TGTGCCAGCAGCCAAGGGCACAGCACAGATACGCAGTATTTT. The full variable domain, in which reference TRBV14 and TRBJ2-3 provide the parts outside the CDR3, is EAGVTQFPSHSVIEKGQTVTLRCDPISGHDNLYWYRRVMGKEIKFLLHFVKESKQDESGMPNNRFLAERTGGTYSTLKVQPAELEDSGVYFCASSQGHSTDTQYFGPGTRLTVL.

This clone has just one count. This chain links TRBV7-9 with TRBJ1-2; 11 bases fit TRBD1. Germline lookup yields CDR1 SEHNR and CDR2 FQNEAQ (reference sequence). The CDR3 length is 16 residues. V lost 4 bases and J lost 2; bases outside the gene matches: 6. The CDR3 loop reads CASSSEGTGGNYGYTF. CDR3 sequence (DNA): TGTGCCAGCAGCTCAGAAGGGACAGGGGGGAACTATGGCTACACCTTC.

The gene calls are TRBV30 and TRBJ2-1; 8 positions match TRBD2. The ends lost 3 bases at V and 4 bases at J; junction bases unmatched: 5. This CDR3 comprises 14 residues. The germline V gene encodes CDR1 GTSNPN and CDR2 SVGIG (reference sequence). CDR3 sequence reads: CAWRALAVYNEQFF. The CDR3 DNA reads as TGTGCCTGGAGGGCACTAGCGGTTTACAATGAGCAGTTCTTC.

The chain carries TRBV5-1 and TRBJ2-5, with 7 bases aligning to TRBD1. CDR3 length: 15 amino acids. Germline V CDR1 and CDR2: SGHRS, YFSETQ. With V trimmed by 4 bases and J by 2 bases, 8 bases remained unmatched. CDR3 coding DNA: TGCGCCAGCAGCCGAGGGGGCTCTGTTCAAGAGACCCAGTACTTC. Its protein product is CASSRGGSVQETQYF.

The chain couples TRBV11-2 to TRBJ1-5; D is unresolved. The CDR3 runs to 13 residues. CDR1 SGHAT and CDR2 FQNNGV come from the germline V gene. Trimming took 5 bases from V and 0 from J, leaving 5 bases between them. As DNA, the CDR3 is TGTGCCAGCAGCCGTAGTAGCAATCAGCCCCAGCATTTT. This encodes CASSRSSNQPQHF.

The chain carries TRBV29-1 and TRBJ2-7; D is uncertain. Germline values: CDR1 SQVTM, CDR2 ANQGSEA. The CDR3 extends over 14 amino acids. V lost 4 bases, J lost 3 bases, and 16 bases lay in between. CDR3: CSVATLARSYEQYF. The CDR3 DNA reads TGCAGCGTTGCAACGCTGGCTAGAAGCTACGAGCAGTACTTC.